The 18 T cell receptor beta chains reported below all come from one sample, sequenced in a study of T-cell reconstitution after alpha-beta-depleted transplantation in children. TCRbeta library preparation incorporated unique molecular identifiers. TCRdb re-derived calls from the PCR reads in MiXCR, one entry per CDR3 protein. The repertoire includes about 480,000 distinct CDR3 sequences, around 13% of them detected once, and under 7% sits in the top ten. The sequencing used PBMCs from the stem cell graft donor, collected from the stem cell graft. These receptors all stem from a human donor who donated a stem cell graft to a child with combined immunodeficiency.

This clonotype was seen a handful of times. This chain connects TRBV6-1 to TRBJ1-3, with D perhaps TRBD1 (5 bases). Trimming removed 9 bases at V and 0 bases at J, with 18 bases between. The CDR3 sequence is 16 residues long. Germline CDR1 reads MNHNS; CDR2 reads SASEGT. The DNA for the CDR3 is TGTGCCAGTCTCCTTCGACAGTTACTCTCTGGAAACACCATATATTTT. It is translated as CASLLRQLLSGNTIYF.

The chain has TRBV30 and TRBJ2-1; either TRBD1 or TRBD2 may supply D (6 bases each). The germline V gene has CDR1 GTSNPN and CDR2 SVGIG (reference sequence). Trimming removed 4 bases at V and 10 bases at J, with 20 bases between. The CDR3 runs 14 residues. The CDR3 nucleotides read TGTGCCTGGATTAGGGGGACTTCCCCCCACGAGCAGTTCTTC. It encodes CAWIRGTSPHEQFF.

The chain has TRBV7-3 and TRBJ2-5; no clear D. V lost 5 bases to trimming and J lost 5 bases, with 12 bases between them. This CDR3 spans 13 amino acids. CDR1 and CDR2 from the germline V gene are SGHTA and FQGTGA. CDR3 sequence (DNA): TGTGCCAGCAGCCAAGGAGCCTCGGAGACCCAGTACTTC. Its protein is CASSQGASETQYF.

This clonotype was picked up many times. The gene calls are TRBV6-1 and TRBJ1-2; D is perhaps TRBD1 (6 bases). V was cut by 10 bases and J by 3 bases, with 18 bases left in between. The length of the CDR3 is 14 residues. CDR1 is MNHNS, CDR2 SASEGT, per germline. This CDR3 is CAITDRRKDYGYTF. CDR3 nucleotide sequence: TGTGCCATTACAGACAGGCGGAAGGACTATGGCTACACCTTC.

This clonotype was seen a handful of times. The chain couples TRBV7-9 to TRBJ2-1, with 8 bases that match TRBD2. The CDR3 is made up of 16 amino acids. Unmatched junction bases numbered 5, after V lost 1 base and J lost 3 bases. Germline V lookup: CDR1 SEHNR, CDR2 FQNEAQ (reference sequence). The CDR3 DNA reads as TGTGCCAGCAGCTTAGTAGGGGCGGGGGGCTACAATGAGCAGTTCTTC. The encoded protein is CASSLVGAGGYNEQFF.

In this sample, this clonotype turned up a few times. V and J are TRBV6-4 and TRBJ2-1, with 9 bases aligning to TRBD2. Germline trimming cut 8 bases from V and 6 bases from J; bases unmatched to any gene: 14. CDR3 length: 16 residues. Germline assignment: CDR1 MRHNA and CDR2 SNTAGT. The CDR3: CASALMGGRAINEQFF. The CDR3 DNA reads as TGTGCCAGCGCCTTGATGGGCGGGAGGGCCATCAATGAGCAGTTCTTC.

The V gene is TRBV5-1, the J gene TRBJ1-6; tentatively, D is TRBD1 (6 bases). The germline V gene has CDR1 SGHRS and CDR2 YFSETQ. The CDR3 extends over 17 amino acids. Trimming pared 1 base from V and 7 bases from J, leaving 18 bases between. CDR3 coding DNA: TGCGCCAGCAGCTTGTCCGGCGGGGGCGCCGCGAATTCACCCCTCCACTTT. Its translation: CASSLSGGGAANSPLHF.

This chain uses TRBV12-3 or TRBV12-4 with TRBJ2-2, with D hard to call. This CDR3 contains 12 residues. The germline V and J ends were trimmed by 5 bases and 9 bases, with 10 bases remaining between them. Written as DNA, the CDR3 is TGTGCCAGCAGTAACCAGGTCCGGGAGCTGTTTTTT. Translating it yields CASSNQVRELFF.

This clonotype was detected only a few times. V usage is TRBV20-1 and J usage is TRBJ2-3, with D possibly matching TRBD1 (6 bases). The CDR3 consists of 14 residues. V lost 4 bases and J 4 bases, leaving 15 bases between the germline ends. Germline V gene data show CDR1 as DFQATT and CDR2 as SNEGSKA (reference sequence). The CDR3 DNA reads TGCAGTGCTACCCCAGGGGAAGGATCAGATACGCAGTATTTT. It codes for CSATPGEGSDTQYF.

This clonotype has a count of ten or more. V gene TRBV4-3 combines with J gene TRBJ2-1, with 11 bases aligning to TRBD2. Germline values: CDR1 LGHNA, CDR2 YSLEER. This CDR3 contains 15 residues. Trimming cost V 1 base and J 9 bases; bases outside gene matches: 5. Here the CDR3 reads CASSQVSGRAGEQFF. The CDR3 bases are TGCGCCAGCAGCCAAGTTAGCGGGAGGGCCGGTGAGCAGTTCTTC.

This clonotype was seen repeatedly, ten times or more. CDR3 residues: CASSFGSETQYF. In DNA form, the CDR3 reads TGTGCCAGCAGTTTTGGAAGTGAGACCCAGTACTTC. This rearrangement joins TRBV12-3 or TRBV12-4 to TRBJ2-5, with D unclear. The CDR3 totals 12 residues. Trimming took 3 bases from V and 5 from J, leaving 7 bases between them.

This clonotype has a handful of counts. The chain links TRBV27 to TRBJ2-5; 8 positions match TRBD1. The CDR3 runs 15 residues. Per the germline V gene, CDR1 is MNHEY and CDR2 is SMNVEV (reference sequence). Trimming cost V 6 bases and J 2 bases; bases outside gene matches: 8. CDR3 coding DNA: TGTGCCAGCAGATACAGGGGGTCGGGGCAAGAGACCCAGTACTTC. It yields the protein CASRYRGSGQETQYF.

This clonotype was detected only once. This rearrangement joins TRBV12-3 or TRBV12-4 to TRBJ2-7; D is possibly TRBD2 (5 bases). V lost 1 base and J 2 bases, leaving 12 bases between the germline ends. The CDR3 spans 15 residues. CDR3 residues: CASSLEADAAYEQYF. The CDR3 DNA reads TGTGCCAGCAGTTTAGAAGCGGACGCTGCCTACGAGCAGTACTTC.

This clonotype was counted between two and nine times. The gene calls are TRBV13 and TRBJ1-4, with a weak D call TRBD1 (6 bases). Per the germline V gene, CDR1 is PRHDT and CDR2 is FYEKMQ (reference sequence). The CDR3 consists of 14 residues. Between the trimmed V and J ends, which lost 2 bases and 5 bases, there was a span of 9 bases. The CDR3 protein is CASSLKGGNEKLFF. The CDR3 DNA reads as TGTGCCAGCAGCTTAAAGGGGGGCAATGAAAAACTGTTTTTT.

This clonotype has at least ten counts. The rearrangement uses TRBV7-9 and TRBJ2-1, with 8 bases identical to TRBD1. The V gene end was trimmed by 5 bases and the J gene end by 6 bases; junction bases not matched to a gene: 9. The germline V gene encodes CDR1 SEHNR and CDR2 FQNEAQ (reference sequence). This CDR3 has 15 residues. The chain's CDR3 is CASSRRTGIGNEQFF. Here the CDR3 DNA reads TGTGCCAGCAGCCGACGGACAGGGATCGGCAATGAGCAGTTCTTC. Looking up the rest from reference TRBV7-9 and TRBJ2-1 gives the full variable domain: DTGVSQNPRHKITKRGQNVTFRCDPISEHNRLYWYRQTLGQGPEFLTYFQNEAQLEKSRLLSDRFSAERPKGSFSTLEIQRTEQGDSAMYLCASSRRTGIGNEQFFGPGTRLTVL.

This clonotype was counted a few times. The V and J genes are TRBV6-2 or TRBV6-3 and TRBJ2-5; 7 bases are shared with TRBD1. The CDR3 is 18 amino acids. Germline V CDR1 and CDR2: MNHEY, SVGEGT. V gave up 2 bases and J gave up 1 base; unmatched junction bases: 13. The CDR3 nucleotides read TGTGCCAGCAGTTACCGGACAGGAAAAATTGTTTTCCAAGAGACCCAGTACTTC. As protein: CASSYRTGKIVFQETQYF.

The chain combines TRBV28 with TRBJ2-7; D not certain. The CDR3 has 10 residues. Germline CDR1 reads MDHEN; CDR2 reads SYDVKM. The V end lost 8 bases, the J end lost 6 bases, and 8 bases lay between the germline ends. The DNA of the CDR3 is TGTGCCAGCGTTGGTCTCGAGCAGTACTTC. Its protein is CASVGLEQYF.

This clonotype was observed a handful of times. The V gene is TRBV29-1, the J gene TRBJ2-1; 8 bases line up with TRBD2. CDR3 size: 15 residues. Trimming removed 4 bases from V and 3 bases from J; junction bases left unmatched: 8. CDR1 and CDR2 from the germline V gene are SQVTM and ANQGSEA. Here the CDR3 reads CSVVNAGGLYNEQFF. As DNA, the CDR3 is TGCAGCGTTGTAAATGCGGGAGGACTCTACAATGAGCAGTTCTTC.